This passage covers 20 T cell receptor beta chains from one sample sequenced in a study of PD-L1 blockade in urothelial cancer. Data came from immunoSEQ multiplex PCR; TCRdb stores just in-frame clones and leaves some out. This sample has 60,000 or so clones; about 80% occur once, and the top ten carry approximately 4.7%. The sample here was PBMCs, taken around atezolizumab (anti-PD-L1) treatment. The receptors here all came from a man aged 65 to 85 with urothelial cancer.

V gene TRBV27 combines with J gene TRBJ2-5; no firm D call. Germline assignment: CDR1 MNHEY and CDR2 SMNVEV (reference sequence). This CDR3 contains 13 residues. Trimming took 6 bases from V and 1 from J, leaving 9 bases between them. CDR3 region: CASRPGRQETQYF. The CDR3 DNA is TGTGCCAGCAGACCTGGGCGCCAAGAGACCCAGTACTTC.

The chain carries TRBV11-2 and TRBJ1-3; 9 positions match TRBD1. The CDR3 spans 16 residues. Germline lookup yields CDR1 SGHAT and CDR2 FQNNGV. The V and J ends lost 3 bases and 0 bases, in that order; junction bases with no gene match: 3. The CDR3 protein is CASSLDRGYSGNTIYF. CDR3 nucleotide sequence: TGTGCCAGCAGCTTGGACAGGGGCTACTCTGGAAACACCATATATTTT.

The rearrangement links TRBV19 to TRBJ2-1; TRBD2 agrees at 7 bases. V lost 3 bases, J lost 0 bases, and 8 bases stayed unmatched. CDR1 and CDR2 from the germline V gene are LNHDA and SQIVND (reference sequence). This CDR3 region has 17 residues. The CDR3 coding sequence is TGTGCCAGTAGTATCGAGGCTGCTAGCGGCTCCTACAATGAGCAGTTCTTC. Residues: CASSIEAASGSYNEQFF. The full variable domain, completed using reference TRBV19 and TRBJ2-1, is DGGITQSPKYLFRKEGQNVTLSCEQNLNHDAMYWYRQDPGQGLRLIYYSQIVNDFQKGDIAEGYSVSREKKESFPLTVTSAQKNPTAFYLCASSIEAASGSYNEQFFGPGTRLTVL.

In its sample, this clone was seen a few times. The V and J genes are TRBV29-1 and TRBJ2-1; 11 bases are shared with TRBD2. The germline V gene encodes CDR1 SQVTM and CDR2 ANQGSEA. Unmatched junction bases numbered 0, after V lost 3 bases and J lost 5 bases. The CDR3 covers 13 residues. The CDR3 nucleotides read TGCAGCGTTGAGACTAGCGGGAACAATGAGCAGTTCTTC. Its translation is CSVETSGNNEQFF.

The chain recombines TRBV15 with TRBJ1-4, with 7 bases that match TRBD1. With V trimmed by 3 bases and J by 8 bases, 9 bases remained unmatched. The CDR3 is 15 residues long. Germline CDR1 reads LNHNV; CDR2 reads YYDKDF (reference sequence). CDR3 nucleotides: TGTGCCACCAGCAGGGCCCGACAGGGCGAAGAAAAACTGTTTTTT. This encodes CATSRARQGEEKLFF. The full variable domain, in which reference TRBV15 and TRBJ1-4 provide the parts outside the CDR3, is DAMVIQNPRYQVTQFGKPVTLSCSQTLNHNVMYWYQQKSSQAPKLLFHYYDKDFNNEADTPDNFQSRRPNTSFCFLDIRSPGLGDTAMYLCATSRARQGEEKLFFGSGTQLSVL.

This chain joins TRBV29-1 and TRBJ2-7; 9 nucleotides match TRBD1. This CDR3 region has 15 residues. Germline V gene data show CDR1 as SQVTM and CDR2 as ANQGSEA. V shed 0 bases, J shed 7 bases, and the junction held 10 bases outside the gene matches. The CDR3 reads CSVEDQTGGAGEQYF. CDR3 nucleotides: TGCAGCGTTGAAGATCAAACAGGGGGCGCGGGGGAGCAGTACTTC.

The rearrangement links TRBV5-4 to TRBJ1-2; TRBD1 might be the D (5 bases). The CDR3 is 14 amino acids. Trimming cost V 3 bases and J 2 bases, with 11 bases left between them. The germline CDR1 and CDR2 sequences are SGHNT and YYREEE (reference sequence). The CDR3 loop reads CASSSTAVNYGYTF. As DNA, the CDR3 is TGTGCCAGCAGCTCGACAGCTGTGAACTATGGCTACACCTTC.

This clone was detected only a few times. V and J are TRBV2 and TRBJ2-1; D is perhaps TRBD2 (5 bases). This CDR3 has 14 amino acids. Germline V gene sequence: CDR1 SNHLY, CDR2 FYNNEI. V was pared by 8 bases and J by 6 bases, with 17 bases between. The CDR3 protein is CASRSAGNSNEQFF. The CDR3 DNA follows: TGTGCCAGCCGATCGGCCGGGAATAGCAATGAGCAGTTCTTC.

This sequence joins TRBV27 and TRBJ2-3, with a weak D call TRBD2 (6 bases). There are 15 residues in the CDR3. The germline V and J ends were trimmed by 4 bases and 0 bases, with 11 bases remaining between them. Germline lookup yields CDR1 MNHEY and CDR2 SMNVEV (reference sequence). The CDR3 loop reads CASSWAGISTDTQYF. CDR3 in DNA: TGTGCCAGCAGTTGGGCGGGGATTAGCACAGATACGCAGTATTTT.

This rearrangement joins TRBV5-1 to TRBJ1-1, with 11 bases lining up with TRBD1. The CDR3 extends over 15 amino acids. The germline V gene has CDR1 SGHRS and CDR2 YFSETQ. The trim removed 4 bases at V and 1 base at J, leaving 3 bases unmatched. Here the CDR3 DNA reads TGCGCCAGCAGCCTAGGACAGGGGGCGAACACTGAAGCTTTCTTT. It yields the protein CASSLGQGANTEAFF.

The CDR3 loop reads CASSYVQGDQPQHF. As DNA, the CDR3 is TGTGCCAGCAGTTACGTACAGGGAGATCAGCCCCAGCATTTT. The V and J genes are TRBV6-6 and TRBJ1-5; D is perhaps TRBD1 (6 bases). V shed 2 bases and J shed 5 bases, with 10 bases lying between them. Germline CDR1 and CDR2: MNHNY and SVGAGI (reference sequence). This CDR3 contains 14 residues.

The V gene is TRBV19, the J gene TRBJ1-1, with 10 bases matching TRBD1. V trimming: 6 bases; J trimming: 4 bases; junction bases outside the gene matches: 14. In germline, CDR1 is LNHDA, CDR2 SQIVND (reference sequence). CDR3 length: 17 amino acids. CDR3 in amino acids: CASSSPRDRGRSTEAFF. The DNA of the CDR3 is TGTGCCAGTAGCTCACCCCGGGACAGGGGAAGGAGCACTGAAGCTTTCTTT.

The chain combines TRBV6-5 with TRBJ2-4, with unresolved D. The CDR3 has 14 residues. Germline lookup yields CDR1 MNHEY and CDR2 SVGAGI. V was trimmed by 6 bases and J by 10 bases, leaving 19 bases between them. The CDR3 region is CASRRERLIPIQYF. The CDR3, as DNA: TGTGCCAGCAGACGCGAGCGACTTATCCCTATTCAGTACTTC.

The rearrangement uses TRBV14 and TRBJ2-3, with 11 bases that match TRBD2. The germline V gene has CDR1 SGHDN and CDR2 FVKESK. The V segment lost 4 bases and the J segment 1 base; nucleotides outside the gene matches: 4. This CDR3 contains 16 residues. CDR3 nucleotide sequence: TGTGCCAGCAGCCTCCAACTAGCGGGGGGCACAGATACGCAGTATTTT. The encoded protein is CASSLQLAGGTDTQYF.

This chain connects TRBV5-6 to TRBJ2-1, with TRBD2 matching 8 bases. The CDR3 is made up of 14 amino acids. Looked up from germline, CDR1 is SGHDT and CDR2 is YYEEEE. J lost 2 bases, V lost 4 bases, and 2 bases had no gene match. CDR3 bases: TGTGCCAGCAGCCGGGGGGGCACCTACAATGAGCAGTTCTTC. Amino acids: CASSRGGTYNEQFF.

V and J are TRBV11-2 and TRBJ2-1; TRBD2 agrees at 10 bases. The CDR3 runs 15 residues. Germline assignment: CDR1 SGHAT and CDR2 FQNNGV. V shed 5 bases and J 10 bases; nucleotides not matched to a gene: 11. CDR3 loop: CASSGAGGPLWEQFF. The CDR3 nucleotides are TGTGCCAGCAGCGGAGCGGGAGGGCCTCTTTGGGAGCAGTTCTTC.

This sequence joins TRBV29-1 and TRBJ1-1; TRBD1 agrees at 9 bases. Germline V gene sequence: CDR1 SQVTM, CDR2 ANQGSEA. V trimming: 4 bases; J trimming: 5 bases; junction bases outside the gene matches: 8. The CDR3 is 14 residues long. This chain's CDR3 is CSVVDRGIGTEAFF. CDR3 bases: TGCAGCGTTGTCGACAGGGGGATCGGTACTGAAGCTTTCTTT.

The DNA for the CDR3 is TGTGCCTGGAGACACCTCACTGAAGCTTTCTTT. Its translation: CAWRHLTEAFF. This chain connects TRBV30 to TRBJ1-1; D ambiguous. Germline loops: CDR1 GTSNPN, CDR2 SVGIG (reference sequence). V was clipped by 3 bases and J by 4 bases, with 6 bases between them. The CDR3 extends over 11 amino acids. Supplemented by reference TRBV30 and TRBJ1-1, the full variable domain reads SQTIHQWPATLVQPVGSPLSLECTVEGTSNPNLYWYRQAAGRGLQLLFYSVGIGQISSEVPQNLSASRPQDRQFILSSKKLLLSDSGFYLCAWRHLTEAFFGQGTRLTVV.

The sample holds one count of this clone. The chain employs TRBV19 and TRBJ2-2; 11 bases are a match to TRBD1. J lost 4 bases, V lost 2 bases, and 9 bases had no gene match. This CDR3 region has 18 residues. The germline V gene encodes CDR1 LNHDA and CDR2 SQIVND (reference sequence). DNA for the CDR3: TGTGCCAGTAGTATACGCAAAGGGGACAGGGGGTCCACCGGGGAGCTGTTTTTT. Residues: CASSIRKGDRGSTGELFF.

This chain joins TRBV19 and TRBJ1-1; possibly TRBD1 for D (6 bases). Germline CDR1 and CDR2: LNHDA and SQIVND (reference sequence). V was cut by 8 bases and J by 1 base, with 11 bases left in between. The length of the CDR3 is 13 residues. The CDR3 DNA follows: TGTGCCAGTTCTAAACAGGGGAACACTGAAGCTTTCTTT. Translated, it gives CASSKQGNTEAFF.